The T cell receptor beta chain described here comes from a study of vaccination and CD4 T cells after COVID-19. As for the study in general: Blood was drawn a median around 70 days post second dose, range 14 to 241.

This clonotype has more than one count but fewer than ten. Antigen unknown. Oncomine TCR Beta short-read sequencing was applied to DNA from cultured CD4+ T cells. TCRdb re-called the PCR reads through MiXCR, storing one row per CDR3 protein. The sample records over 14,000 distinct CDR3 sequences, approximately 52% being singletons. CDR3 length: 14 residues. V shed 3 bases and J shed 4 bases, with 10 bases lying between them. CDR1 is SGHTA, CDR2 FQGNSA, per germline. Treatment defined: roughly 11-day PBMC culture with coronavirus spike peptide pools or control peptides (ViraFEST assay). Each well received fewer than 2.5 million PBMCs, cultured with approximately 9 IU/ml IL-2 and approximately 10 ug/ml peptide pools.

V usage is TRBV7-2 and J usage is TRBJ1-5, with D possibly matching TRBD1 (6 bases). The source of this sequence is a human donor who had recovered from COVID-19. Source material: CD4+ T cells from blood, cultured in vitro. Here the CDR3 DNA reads TGTGCCAGCAGCTTGGGGGCCGGGAATCAGCCCCAGCATTTT. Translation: CASSLGAGNQPQHF.